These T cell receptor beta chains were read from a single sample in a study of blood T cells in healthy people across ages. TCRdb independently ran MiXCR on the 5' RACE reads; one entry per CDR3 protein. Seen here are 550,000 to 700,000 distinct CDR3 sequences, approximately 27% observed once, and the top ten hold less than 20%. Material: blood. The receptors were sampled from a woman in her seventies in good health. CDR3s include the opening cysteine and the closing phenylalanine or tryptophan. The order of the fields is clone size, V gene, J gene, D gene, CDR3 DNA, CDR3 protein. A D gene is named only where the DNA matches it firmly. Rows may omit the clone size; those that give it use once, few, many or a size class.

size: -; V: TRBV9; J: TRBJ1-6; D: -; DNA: TGTGCCAGCAGCGCCGGGACGGTTAATTCACCCCTCCACTTT; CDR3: CASSAGTVNSPLHF
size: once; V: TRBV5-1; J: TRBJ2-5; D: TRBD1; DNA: TGCGCCAGCAGCTTGGATCCTCAGGGGGCGGGGGAGACCCAGTACTTC; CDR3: CASSLDPQGAGETQYF
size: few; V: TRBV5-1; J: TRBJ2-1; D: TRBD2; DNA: TGCGCCAGCAGCTTGATGGGACTAGCGGGGGGCAATGAGCAGTTCTTC; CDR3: CASSLMGLAGGNEQFF
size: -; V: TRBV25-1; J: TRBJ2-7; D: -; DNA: TGTGCCAGCAGTGCGGAGTACACCTACGAGCAGTACTTC; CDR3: CASSAEYTYEQYF
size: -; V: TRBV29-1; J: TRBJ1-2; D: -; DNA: TGCAGCGTTGAGATGTCGGGACCTCGGTCTCTTGGCTACACCTTC; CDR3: CSVEMSGPRSLGYTF
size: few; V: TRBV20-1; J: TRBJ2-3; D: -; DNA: TGCAGTGCTCAACGGGGGCGGGGTTACACAGATACGCAGTATTTT; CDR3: CSAQRGRGYTDTQYF
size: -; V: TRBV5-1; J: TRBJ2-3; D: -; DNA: TGCGCCAGCAGCACCGTGGGGGGGCATACGGATACGCAGTATTTT; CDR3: CASSTVGGHTDTQYF
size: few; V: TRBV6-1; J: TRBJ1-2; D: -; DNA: TGTGCCAGCAGCGTTCCGGGACTCTATGGCTACACCTTC; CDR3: CASSVPGLYGYTF
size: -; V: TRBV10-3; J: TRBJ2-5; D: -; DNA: TGTGCTGCCCAGGGGCGGGCCCAAGAGACCCAGTACTTC; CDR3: CAAQGRAQETQYF
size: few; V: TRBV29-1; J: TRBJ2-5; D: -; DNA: TGCAGCGCTGGGGGGGCCTGGGAGACCCAGTACTTC; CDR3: CSAGGAWETQYF
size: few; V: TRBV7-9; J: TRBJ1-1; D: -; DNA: TGTGCCAGCAGCTTAGCGGGACAAGATTACACTGAAGCTTTCTTT; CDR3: CASSLAGQDYTEAFF
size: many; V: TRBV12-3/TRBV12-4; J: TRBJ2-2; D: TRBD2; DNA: TGTGCCAGCAGGACGACTAGCGGGAGGAACACCGGGGAGCTGTTTTTT; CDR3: CASRTTSGRNTGELFF
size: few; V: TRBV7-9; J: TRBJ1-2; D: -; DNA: TGTGCCAGCAATACAGGGAACTATGGCTACACCTTC; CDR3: CASNTGNYGYTF
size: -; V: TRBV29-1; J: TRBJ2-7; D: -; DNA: TGCAGCGTTGGACAGGGAGGGGTCCGATGGGAGCAGTACTTC; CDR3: CSVGQGGVRWEQYF
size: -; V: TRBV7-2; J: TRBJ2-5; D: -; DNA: TGTGCCAGCAGCTTATATCTCAGACAAGAGACCCAGTACTTC; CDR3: CASSLYLRQETQYF
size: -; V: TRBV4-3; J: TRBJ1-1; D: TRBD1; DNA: TGCGCCAGCAGCCAAGAAGATGGGACAGATTCCCGAGCTTTCTTT; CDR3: CASSQEDGTDSRAFF
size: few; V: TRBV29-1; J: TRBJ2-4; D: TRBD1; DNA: TGCAGCGCCCAAGGTCCGGGACAGGGTCGCCAGTACTTC; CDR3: CSAQGPGQGRQYF
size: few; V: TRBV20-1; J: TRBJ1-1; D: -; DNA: TGCAGTGCTAGAGATGGGGGGAGCTTGAACACTGAAGCTTTCTTT; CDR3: CSARDGGSLNTEAFF
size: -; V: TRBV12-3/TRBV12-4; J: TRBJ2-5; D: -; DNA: TGTGCCAGCAGCTGGGCGAACCAGGCGATTTTAGAGACCCAGTACTTC; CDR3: CASSWANQAILETQYF
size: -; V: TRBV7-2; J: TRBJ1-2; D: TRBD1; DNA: TGTGCCAGCAGCTCAGGACAGGACTATGGCCACACCTTC; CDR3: CASSSGQDYGHTF
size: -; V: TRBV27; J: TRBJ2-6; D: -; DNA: TGTGCCAGCAGTTTGAATGCCCTCGCGGGGGCCAACGTCCTGACTTTC; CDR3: CASSLNALAGANVLTF
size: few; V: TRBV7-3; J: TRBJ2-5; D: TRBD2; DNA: TGTGCCAGCAGCTTAGGGACTAGCGGGGCTCAAGAGACCCAGTACTTC; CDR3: CASSLGTSGAQETQYF